This T cell receptor beta chain was recovered during a study of T cell responses to AZD1222 COVID-19 vaccine. Findings and caveats of the study: Repertoire collection took place solely once the T cell response had peaked. At 160-218 and 743-854, vaccine-associated CD4 TCRs were dominant, and they spanned spike. Rises in breadth and depth of Spike-specific TCRs came after two AZD1222 doses. Donors were chiefly white British, with a greater number of females, and clonal diversity was perhaps underestimated.

Using immunoSEQ multiplex PCR, the repertoire was profiled, and TCRdb retains in-frame clones only, with some absent. Of about 64,000 clones in the sample, 85% to 95% are singletons; the top ten hold about 5.7%. Concerning this clone itself: Antigen: not known.

The CDR3 is 13 amino acids. V gave up 4 bases and J gave up 3 bases, with 9 bases separating them. Per germline, CDR1 SNHLY and CDR2 FYNNEI. This rearrangement joins TRBV2 to TRBJ2-5; D not certain. Sequencing used peripheral blood, obtained 28 days after the second dose of the MenACWY control vaccine. This clonotype was sampled from an adult who received the MenACWY meningococcal vaccine as a control. Here the CDR3 reads CASSGGREETQYF. The CDR3 DNA reads TGTGCCAGCAGTGGGGGTAGGGAAGAGACCCAGTACTTC.